This T cell receptor (beta chain) originates from a study of OX40 agonist ivuxolimab in advanced cancers. Generated by immunoSEQ multiplex PCR, the TCRdb table keeps only in-frame clones and is missing some. Of tens of thousands of clones in the sample, around nine tenths were seen once. Points on this clone: This specimen includes other DNA sequences encoding the same CDR3.

The CDR3 has 15 amino acids. V lost 0 bases and J 2 bases, leaving 9 bases between the germline ends. Germline values: CDR1 SGHDT, CDR2 YYEEEE. The sample in question was CD4+ or CD8+ T cells sorted from blood, obtained in a trial of the OX40 agonist ivuxolimab. This TCR came from an adult with an advanced solid tumor such as melanoma, head and neck, liver or kidney cancer. The chain uses TRBV5-6 and TRBJ1-5; D remains ambiguous. CDR3 bases: TGTGCCAGCAGCTTGGCGACCGGCGGCAATCAGCCCCAGCATTTT. Its protein is CASSLATGGNQPQHF.